This T cell receptor beta chain came from a study of cytomegalovirus exposure and HLA in healthy donors. About the research overall: Later analysis reported that the 120 or so validation repertoires shared the platform of the approximately 620 first-cohort repertoires.

Repertoires were generated with immunoSEQ multiplex PCR, while TCRdb's copy carries only in-frame clones and drops some. The data show approximately 53,000 clones, with approximately 90% seen just once and roughly 1.4% held by the top ten. A remark on this clone: The antigen is not known.

The CDR3 sequence is 16 residues long. The germline gives CDR1 MDHEN, CDR2 SYDVKM. The ends lost 6 bases at V and 4 bases at J; junction bases unmatched: 9. Study-wide points: That first-cohort TCR clusters tended to co-occur in the approximately 110 validation repertoires was found in a later analysis.

This chain connects TRBV28 to TRBJ2-6; 7 bases match TRBD1. The receptor's source is a man younger than 35 in good health and CMV-seronegative. Input material: PBMCs. Written as DNA, the CDR3 is TGTGCCAGCAGCCAATTACAGGGGTCGGGGGCCAACGTCCTGACTTTC. Its translation is CASSQLQGSGANVLTF. Drawing the rest from reference TRBV28 and TRBJ2-6, the complete variable domain is DVKVTQSSRYLVKRTGEKVFLECVQDMDHENMFWYRQDPGLGLRLIYFSYDVKMKEKGDIPEGYSVSREKKERFSLILESASTNQTSMYLCASSQLQGSGANVLTFGAGSRLTVL.